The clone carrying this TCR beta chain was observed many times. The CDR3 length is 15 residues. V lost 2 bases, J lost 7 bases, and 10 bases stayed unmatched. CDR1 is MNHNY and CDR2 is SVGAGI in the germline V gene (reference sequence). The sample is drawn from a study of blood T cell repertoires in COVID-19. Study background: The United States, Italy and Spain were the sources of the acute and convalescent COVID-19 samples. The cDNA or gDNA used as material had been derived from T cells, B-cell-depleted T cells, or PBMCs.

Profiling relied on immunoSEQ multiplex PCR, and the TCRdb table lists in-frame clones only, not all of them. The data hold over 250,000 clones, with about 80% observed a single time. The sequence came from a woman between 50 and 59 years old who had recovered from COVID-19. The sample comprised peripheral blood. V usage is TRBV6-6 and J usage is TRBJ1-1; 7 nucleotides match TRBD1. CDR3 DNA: TGTGCCAGCAGTTACCAGCGAAGGCAGGGGGGTGAAGCTTTCTTT. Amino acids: CASSYQRRQGGEAFF.